Listed below are T cell receptor beta chains from one sample, sequenced in a study of identical twins. TCRdb analysed the 5' RACE reads with MiXCR anew, one entry per CDR3 protein. The table records around 1.7 million distinct CDR3 sequences, about 32% of them present only once. Material for sequencing was cord blood. These TCRs come from a newborn girl in good health. Each CDR3 is given with its conserved first and last residue. Each record gives: J gene, V gene, clone size, D gene, CDR3 DNA, CDR3 protein. A D gene is named only where the DNA matches it firmly. The size of a clone is reported for some rows only, either as once, few or many, or as a class for expanded clones.

TRBJ1-6 TRBV3-1 - - TGTGCCAGCAGCCAAGTAAAAGGGGGGGTTTTAAATTCACCCCTCCACTTT CASSQVKGGVLNSPLHF
TRBJ2-5 TRBV12-3/TRBV12-4 few - TGTGCCAGCAGTTTATCTGCGGTTTCCTACAATGAGCAGTACTTC CASSLSAVSYNEQYF
TRBJ2-3 TRBV20-1 - - TGCAGTGCTGTGAGGGGCACAGATACGCAGTATTTT CSAVRGTDTQYF
TRBJ2-3 TRBV28 - TRBD2 TGTGCCAGCAGTTTCCTATTTCCCCCCCCCTCTAGCGGGAGGGCCATGTATACGCAGTATTTT CASSFLFPPPSSGRAMYTQYF
TRBJ2-7 TRBV4-2 few - TGTGCCAGCAGCCAAGGTAGCCTAGCGTCCTACAATGAGCAGTACTTC CASSQGSLASYNEQYF
TRBJ2-5 TRBV10-3 - TRBD2 TGTGCCATCAGTGGGACTAGCGCCTACAATGAGCAGTACTTC CAISGTSAYNEQYF
TRBJ2-7 TRBV7-9 few - TGTGCCAGCAGCTTAGCGACCCCCTCCGAGCAGTACTTC CASSLATPSEQYF
TRBJ1-1 TRBV5-1 - - TGCGCCAGCAGCCCGGGACTCTCTGAAGCTTTCTTT CASSPGLSEAFF
TRBJ2-7 TRBV5-1 few TRBD1 TGCGCCAGCAGCCGCACCGGGACAGTCTACGAGCAGTACTTC CASSRTGTVYEQYF
TRBJ2-1 TRBV25-1 once - TGTGCCAGCAGTGATGAACTGGGGGGAGAGACCCAGTTCTTC CASSDELGGETQFF
TRBJ2-3 TRBV24-1 - - TGTGCCACCAGTGATTTGCAAGGCAGGGGCACAGATACGCAGTATTTT CATSDLQGRGTDTQYF
TRBJ2-5 TRBV3-1 few - TGTGCCAGCAGCCAAGTTGAAGGGGACCAGTACTTC CASSQVEGDQYF
TRBJ2-4 TRBV30 few - TGTGCCTGGAGTGGGGTGGCCAAAAACATTCAGTACTTC CAWSGVAKNIQYF
TRBJ2-7 TRBV11-1 - - TGTGCCAGCAGCTTAGGACCCCTGGGGTCGGGCTACGAGCAGTACTTC CASSLGPLGSGYEQYF
TRBJ2-1 TRBV7-6 few TRBD2 TGTGCCAGCAGCCGACGACTAGCGGGGGGGCCCGATGAGCAGTTCTTC CASSRRLAGGPDEQFF
TRBJ2-3 TRBV12-3/TRBV12-4 - - TGTGCCAGCAGTTTAGGAGGGGTTAGAACAGATATGCAATATTTT CASSLGGVRTDMQYF
TRBJ2-7 TRBV6-1 - - TGTGCCAGCAGTGAATATTTGCAGGGGAGGGAGGGAACGACCTGCGAGCAGTACTTC CASSEYLQGREGTTCEQYF
TRBJ1-2 TRBV3-1 many - TGTGCCAGCAGCCCAGCGAGCTATGGCTACACCTTC CASSPASYGYTF
TRBJ2-7 TRBV2 - - TGTGCCAGCACCACGTGGGGCAATGAGCAGTACTTC CASTTWGNEQYF
TRBJ1-3 TRBV9 once - TGTGCCAGCAGCGGGCGGTCGGGAAACACCATATATTTT CASSGRSGNTIYF
TRBJ1-4 TRBV12-3/TRBV12-4 - - TGTGCCAGCAGACCAACCCTACCGGGACATCCGGGACCACGGCGTACTAATGAAAAACTGTTTTTT CASRPTLPGHPGPRRTNEKLFF
TRBJ2-4 TRBV20-1 many TRBD2 TGCAGTGCTAGTCCTCCGGCGGGAGTGGGAAACATTCAGTACTTC CSASPPAGVGNIQYF
TRBJ2-4 TRBV7-2 - TRBD1 TGTGCCACCATATCAGGAACAGGGGGCAATGAGCAGTACTTC CATISGTGGNEQYF
TRBJ1-1 TRBV12-3/TRBV12-4 few TRBD1 TGTGCCAGCAGCCCCTCCACAGGGGAGAGAGCTTTCTTT CASSPSTGERAFF
TRBJ1-3 TRBV4-2 - TRBD1 TGTGCCAGCAGCCAAGAGGACAGGGACAGAAACACCATATATTTT CASSQEDRDRNTIYF
TRBJ2-2 TRBV28 - - TGTGCCAGCAGTTTGGACAGTATAAACACCGGGGAGCTGTTTTTT CASSLDSINTGELFF
TRBJ2-5 TRBV28 - TRBD2 TGTGCCAGCAGTTGGAGGGGGCTAGCGGGAGTGAGAAGGCACAATGAGCAGTACTTC CASSWRGLAGVRRHNEQYF
TRBJ1-5 TRBV6-5 - - TGTGCCAGCAGGGCCGGACAGATTCAGCCCCAGCATTTT CASRAGQIQPQHF
TRBJ1-1 TRBV18 many - TGTGCCAGCTCCCCGAAGGGGACTGAAGCTTTCTTT CASSPKGTEAFF
TRBJ1-1 TRBV3-1 few - TGCGCCAGCAGCCAAGATTCGGCGAACACTGAAGCTTTCTTT CASSQDSANTEAFF
TRBJ2-4 TRBV19 - - TGTGCCAGTAGTCCCGGCCGGACCAAAAACATTCAGTACTTC CASSPGRTKNIQYF
TRBJ1-5 TRBV29-1 - - TGCAGCGTAAAGGACAGCCTTAGCAATCAGCCCCAGCATTTT CSVKDSLSNQPQHF